These 11 T cell receptor beta chains share one sample of origin, sequenced in a study of T cells after somatic rescue of genetic block. Some clones are missing from TCRdb's copy, which holds only in-frame ones; the method was immunoSEQ multiplex PCR. The table shows 67,000 or so clones, with under 95% occurring only once. Sequencing was performed on peripheral blood mononuclear cells (PBMCs). The receptors were gathered from a man under 40.

This clone was seen a handful of times. This rearrangement joins TRBV10-3 to TRBJ1-1; 8 bases map to TRBD1. Germline values: CDR1 ENHRY, CDR2 SYGVKD. The CDR3 totals 15 residues. Trimming took 1 base from V and 1 from J; bases not matched to a gene: 2. In DNA form, the CDR3 reads TGTGCCATCAGTGAGTATGGACAGGGGAACACTGAAGCTTTCTTT. It yields the protein CAISEYGQGNTEAFF.

The rearrangement joins TRBV12-5 to TRBJ1-2; 7 nucleotides match TRBD1. J gave up 5 bases and V 5 bases, and 5 bases lay outside the gene matches. CDR3 length: 13 residues. The germline CDR1 and CDR2 sequences are LGHNT and FRNRAP. The CDR3 coding sequence is TGTGCTAGTGGTACCGGGACAGCGTATGGCTACACCTTC. Translated, it gives CASGTGTAYGYTF.

V is TRBV27 and J is TRBJ1-2; D is possibly TRBD1 (5 bases). Trimming left V 3 bases short and J 4 bases short, with 24 bases between. The V gene's germline CDR1 is MNHEY and CDR2 SMNVEV (reference sequence). The CDR3 totals 18 residues. CDR3 nucleotide sequence: TGTGCCAGCAGTTTCGCTAGGTCCGTAATCCAGGGAGGCTATGGCTACACCTTC. It translates to CASSFARSVIQGGYGYTF.

This chain uses TRBV5-1 with TRBJ2-5, with D possibly TRBD2 on 6 matching bases. There are 15 residues in the CDR3. The germline gives CDR1 SGHRS, CDR2 YFSETQ. The V end lost 4 bases, the J end lost 2 bases, and 15 bases lay between the germline ends. CDR3 region: CASSVSPGRQETQYF. CDR3 DNA sequence: TGCGCCAGCAGCGTCTCCCCAGGGAGGCAAGAGACCCAGTACTTC. The whole variable domain, filled in from reference TRBV5-1 and TRBJ2-5, reads KAGVTQTPRYLIKTRGQQVTLSCSPISGHRSVSWYQQTPGQGLQFLFEYFSETQRNKGNFPGRFSGRQFSNSRSEMNVSTLELGDSALYLCASSVSPGRQETQYFGPGTRLLVL.

V and J are TRBV9 and TRBJ1-2; no definite D call. Trimming stripped 0 bases from V and 2 bases from J, with 11 bases between. This CDR3 has 15 residues. Germline V lookup: CDR1 SGDLS, CDR2 YYNGEE. The CDR3 is CASSVDWVSNYGYTF. In DNA form, the CDR3 reads TGTGCCAGCAGCGTAGACTGGGTCAGCAACTATGGCTACACCTTC. The full variable domain, completed using reference TRBV9 and TRBJ1-2, is DSGVTQTPKHLITATGQRVTLRCSPRSGDLSVYWYQQSLDQGLQFLIQYYNGEERAKGNILERFSAQQFPDLHSELNLSSLELGDSALYFCASSVDWVSNYGYTFGSGTRLTVV.

The rearrangement links TRBV7-6 to TRBJ2-5; D perhaps matches TRBD1 (6 bases). The CDR3 runs to 14 residues. V was trimmed by 6 bases and J by 3 bases, leaving 14 bases between them. CDR1 is SGHVS and CDR2 is FNYEAQ in the germline V gene. CDR3 DNA sequence: TGTGCCAGCAGAAGGGACACCTTAGAAGAGACCCAGTACTTC. It is translated as CASRRDTLEETQYF.

The gene calls are TRBV9 and TRBJ2-2, with D perhaps TRBD2 (6 bases). Germline CDR1 is SGDLS and CDR2 is YYNGEE. Trimming left V 0 bases short and J 2 bases short, with 11 bases between. CDR3 length: 16 amino acids. The CDR3 nucleotides are TGTGCCAGCAGCGTAGTCGGGACTTCAAACACCGGGGAGCTGTTTTTT. Residues: CASSVVGTSNTGELFF.

The chain couples TRBV7-9 to TRBJ1-2; TRBD1 might be the D (6 bases). CDR1 and CDR2 (germline): SEHNR, FQNEAQ (reference sequence). The ends were cut back, 3 bases at V and 6 bases at J, with 23 bases in the middle. The CDR3 consists of 17 residues. This CDR3 is CASSFPIGGGWRHGYTF. CDR3 DNA: TGTGCCAGCAGCTTCCCGATAGGGGGGGGGTGGCGGCATGGCTACACCTTC.

The rearrangement joins TRBV18 to TRBJ2-3, with 10 bases fitting TRBD2. Germline assignment: CDR1 KGHSH and CDR2 LQKENI. The CDR3 extends over 14 amino acids. V lost 5 bases and J lost 4; bases outside the gene matches: 3. The CDR3 DNA sequence: TGTGCCAGCTCAGTAGCGGGAGGATCAGATACGCAGTATTTT. Amino acids: CASSVAGGSDTQYF.

The J gene is TRBJ2-5, the V gene TRBV6-5; 10 positions agree with TRBD1. The J call may be wrong; the DNA end is better matched by TRBJ2-7. The CDR3 covers 15 residues. Germline V gene lookup returns CDR1 MNHEY and CDR2 SVGAGI. DNA for the CDR3: TGTGCCAGCAGTTACTCGGGGACAGGGGTAGGCGAGCAGTACTTC. This gives the protein CASSYSGTGVGEQYF.

The chain is built from TRBV4-2 and TRBJ2-2, with a tentative D call TRBD2 (5 bases). Germline CDR1 LGHNA, CDR2 YNFKEQ. This CDR3 has 17 amino acids. V was clipped by 3 bases and J by 5 bases, with 19 bases between them. Here the CDR3 reads CASSHFPTEEMTGELFF. The CDR3 DNA reads as TGTGCCAGCAGCCACTTCCCGACGGAGGAGATGACCGGGGAGCTGTTTTTT.